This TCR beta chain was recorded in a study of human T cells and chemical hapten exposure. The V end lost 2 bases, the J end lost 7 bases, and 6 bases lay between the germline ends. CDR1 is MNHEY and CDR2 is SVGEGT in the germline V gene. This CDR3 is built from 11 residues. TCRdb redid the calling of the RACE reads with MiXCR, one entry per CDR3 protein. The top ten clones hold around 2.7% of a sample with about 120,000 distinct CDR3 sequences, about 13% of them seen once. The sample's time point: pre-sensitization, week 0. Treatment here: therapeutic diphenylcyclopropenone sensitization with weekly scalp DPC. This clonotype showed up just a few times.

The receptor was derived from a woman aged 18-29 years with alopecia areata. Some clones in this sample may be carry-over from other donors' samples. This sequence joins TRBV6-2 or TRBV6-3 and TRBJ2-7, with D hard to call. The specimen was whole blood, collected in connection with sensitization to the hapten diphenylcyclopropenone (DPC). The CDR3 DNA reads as TGTGCCAGCAGTTACGCCGGGGAGCAGTACTTC. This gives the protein CASSYAGEQYF.